Each of the 29 T cell receptor beta chains below was sequenced from the same sample in a study of shared clonotypes between healthy human individuals. Sequencing used immunoSEQ multiplex PCR; TCRdb keeps in-frame clones, though not all of them. The sample includes roughly 2,000,000 clones, 93% of them seen just once. CD8 cells regarded as naive lacked CD45RO, were positively chosen for CCR7, and omitted terminally differentiated effector memory CD45RA+ cells. The sample consisted of naive CD8+ T cells from PBMCs. The receptors originated from a man aged 18 to 35 in good health. Some clones in this sample may be carry-over from other donors' samples.

This clone was seen once. The V call is TRBV19, the J call TRBJ2-1, with D uncertain. V was shortened by 7 bases and J by 12 bases, with 13 bases between the two germline ends. Germline values: CDR1 LNHDA, CDR2 SQIVND (reference sequence). CDR3 length equals 11 residues. CDR3 in DNA: TGTGCCAGTACCGGACCCGACGGGCAGTTCTTC. It codes for CASTGPDGQFF.

V gene TRBV14 combines with J gene TRBJ1-1, with D perhaps matching TRBD1 (5 bases). Per germline, CDR1 SGHDN and CDR2 FVKESK. The V end lost 5 bases, the J end lost 4 bases, and 8 bases lay between the germline ends. The CDR3 is 12 amino acids. The CDR3 spells CASSRGTTEAFF. DNA of the CDR3: TGTGCCAGCAGCAGGGGTACCACTGAAGCTTTCTTT. Combining the CDR3 with reference TRBV14 and TRBJ1-1 gives the whole variable domain EAGVTQFPSHSVIEKGQTVTLRCDPISGHDNLYWYRRVMGKEIKFLLHFVKESKQDESGMPNNRFLAERTGGTYSTLKVQPAELEDSGVYFCASSRGTTEAFFGQGTRLTVV.

The gene calls are TRBV7-9 and TRBJ1-1; D may be TRBD1 (6 bases). The CDR3 covers 16 residues. V was pared by 6 bases and J by 3 bases, with 20 bases between. Germline CDR1 reads SEHNR; CDR2 reads FQNEAQ (reference sequence). CDR3 protein: CASSRGAGARDTEAFF. DNA of the CDR3: TGTGCCAGCAGTCGAGGGGCGGGGGCGCGGGACACTGAAGCTTTCTTT.

The chain links TRBV28 to TRBJ2-6, with unresolved D. The V end was cut by 5 bases, the J end by 0 bases, with 17 bases between. CDR1 is MDHEN, CDR2 SYDVKM, per germline. The CDR3 totals 18 residues. CDR3 nucleotide sequence: TGTGCCAGCAGTGCCAGTCGGACGGAAGACTCTGGGGCCAACGTCCTGACTTTC. It codes for CASSASRTEDSGANVLTF.

The rearrangement joins TRBV10-1 to TRBJ2-1, with a weak D call TRBD2 (5 bases). Trimming took 7 bases from V and 6 from J, leaving 13 bases between them. There are 13 residues in the CDR3. The germline CDR1 and CDR2 sequences are WNHNN and SYGVQD (reference sequence). Written as DNA, the CDR3 is TGCGCCAGCACGCCGGGTGAGGGCAATGAGCAGTTCTTC. Translating it yields CASTPGEGNEQFF.

The gene calls are TRBV9 and TRBJ2-1, with 7 bases lining up with TRBD1. J was trimmed by 8 bases and V by 3 bases; bases with no gene match: 8. Germline V gene data show CDR1 as SGDLS and CDR2 as YYNGEE. CDR3 length: 14 amino acids. CDR3: CASSARQGWDEQFF. Written as DNA, the CDR3 is TGTGCCAGCAGCGCGCGACAGGGATGGGATGAGCAGTTCTTC.

V usage is TRBV28 and J usage is TRBJ1-1, with D uncertain. CDR1 and CDR2 (germline): MDHEN, SYDVKM. V was pared by 6 bases and J by 3 bases, with 14 bases between. The CDR3 contains 14 residues. The CDR3 protein is CASSPRLAYTEAFF. CDR3 DNA sequence: TGTGCCAGCAGCCCCCGTCTAGCGTACACTGAAGCTTTCTTT.

This sequence joins TRBV28 and TRBJ2-5, with 7 nucleotides matching TRBD1. The CDR3 sequence is 14 residues long. CDR1 is MDHEN, CDR2 SYDVKM, per germline. V was pared by 7 bases and J by 6 bases, with 11 bases of the junction left unmatched. The CDR3 DNA follows: TGTGCCAGCACCCACACAGGGGACGGAAAGACCCAGTACTTC. It translates to CASTHTGDGKTQYF.

The chain combines TRBV15 with TRBJ1-2; D not resolved. The germline CDR1 and CDR2 sequences are LNHNV and YYDKDF (reference sequence). The V end lost 5 bases, the J end lost 1 base, and 14 bases lay between the germline ends. The CDR3 is made up of 15 amino acids. The CDR3 DNA reads as TGTGCCACCAGCGAGGGAGAGACTTATAACTATGGCTACACCTTC. It specifies CATSEGETYNYGYTF.

The chain has TRBV27 and TRBJ2-6; 8 bases agree with TRBD1. Germline CDR1 reads MNHEY; CDR2 reads SMNVEV (reference sequence). The CDR3 length is 19 residues. The V and J ends lost 4 bases and 0 bases, in that order; junction bases with no gene match: 11. DNA of the CDR3: TGTGCCAGCAGTTCCGCGACAGGGGAGGCTAGCTCTGGGGCCAACGTCCTGACTTTC. This sequence encodes CASSSATGEASSGANVLTF. Full variable domain (outside the CDR3, taken from reference TRBV27 and TRBJ2-6): EAQVTQNPRYLITVTGKKLTVTCSQNMNHEYMSWYRQDPGLGLRQIYYSMNVEVTDKGDVPEGYKVSRKEKRNFPLILESPSPNQTSLYFCASSSATGEASSGANVLTFGAGSRLTVL.

The count of this clone is one. The gene calls are TRBV5-1 and TRBJ2-2; the match to TRBD2 covers 13 bases. This CDR3 is built from 17 residues. V shed 3 bases and J 2 bases; nucleotides not matched to a gene: 4. CDR1 and CDR2 (germline): SGHRS, YFSETQ. As DNA, the CDR3 is TGCGCCAGCAGCTGGAGACTAGCGGGAGGTAACACCGGGGAGCTGTTTTTT. Amino acid sequence: CASSWRLAGGNTGELFF.

This clone was detected once. The chain is built from TRBV9 and TRBJ2-2; no firm D call. Trimming cost V 2 bases and J 10 bases, with 9 bases left between them. The germline V gene has CDR1 SGDLS and CDR2 YYNGEE. This CDR3 has 12 residues. The CDR3 sequence: CASSVPGQELFF. DNA of the CDR3: TGTGCCAGCAGCGTGCCGGGTCAGGAGCTGTTTTTT.

The sample holds one count of this clone. The chain combines TRBV7-8 with TRBJ2-3; D is ambiguous. There are 13 residues in the CDR3. Germline lookup yields CDR1 SGHVS and CDR2 FQNEAQ. V was clipped by 0 bases and J by 14 bases, with 15 bases between them. Here the CDR3 reads CASSLAPSAWGYF. As DNA, the CDR3 is TGTGCCAGCAGCTTAGCTCCCTCGGCCTGGGGGTATTTT.

The chain recombines TRBV7-9 with TRBJ2-7; TRBD1 aligns across 7 bases. Germline-derived CDR1 and CDR2 are SEHNR and FQNEAQ (reference sequence). The CDR3 is 13 residues long. Losses at the gene ends were 8 bases for V and 2 bases for J; bases not matched to a gene: 6. The CDR3 DNA follows: TGTGCCAGCGGGGACAGAGAAGCCTACGAGCAGTACTTC. Protein product: CASGDREAYEQYF.

V gene TRBV28 combines with J gene TRBJ1-4; D is uncertain. Looked up from germline, CDR1 is MDHEN and CDR2 is SYDVKM. This CDR3 region has 14 residues. Between the trimmed V and J ends, which lost 1 base and 6 bases, there was a span of 9 bases. CDR3 DNA: TGTGCCAGCAGTTTATTTGGGCAGGATGAAAAACTGTTTTTT. The encoded protein is CASSLFGQDEKLFF.

This clone was recorded a few times. The V gene is TRBV19, the J gene TRBJ1-1; D unresolved. Trimming left V 3 bases short and J 7 bases short, with 15 bases between. The germline V gene has CDR1 LNHDA and CDR2 SQIVND (reference sequence). This CDR3 has 14 amino acids. CDR3 in amino acids: CASSIPLRPSEAFF. The DNA of the CDR3 is TGTGCCAGTAGTATTCCTCTTCGTCCCAGTGAAGCTTTCTTT.

V gene TRBV29-1 combines with J gene TRBJ1-2; D ambiguous. Trimming left V 3 bases short and J 13 bases short, with 15 bases between. This CDR3 comprises 11 residues. Germline values: CDR1 SQVTM, CDR2 ANQGSEA. Written as DNA, the CDR3 is TGCAGCGTTGAGCCCCCGGTATGGGTCACCTTC. It specifies CSVEPPVWVTF.

This rearrangement joins TRBV6-5 to TRBJ2-3; possibly TRBD2 for D (6 bases). V dropped 5 bases and J dropped 5 bases, with 14 bases sitting between them. The CDR3 covers 14 residues. The germline V gene encodes CDR1 MNHEY and CDR2 SVGAGI. In DNA, the CDR3 is TGTGCCAGCAGTACGGGGGTTAGTGGAGATACGCAGTATTTT. Its protein is CASSTGVSGDTQYF.

The V gene is TRBV19, the J gene TRBJ1-5; no clear D. Germline V gene sequence: CDR1 LNHDA, CDR2 SQIVND (reference sequence). The CDR3 runs 14 residues. V lost 3 bases and J 6 bases, leaving 12 bases between the germline ends. The CDR3 sequence is CASSIGQSAQPQHF. The CDR3 nucleotides are TGTGCCAGTAGTATCGGGCAGTCGGCTCAGCCCCAGCATTTT.

As regards this clone: Other DNA sequences in this sample translate to the same CDR3. The chain is built from TRBV4-1 and TRBJ2-7; 8 bases line up with TRBD1. This CDR3 has 13 amino acids. CDR1 and CDR2 from the germline V gene are MGHRA and YSYEKL. Losses at the gene ends were 4 bases for V and 3 bases for J; bases not matched to a gene: 2. Here the CDR3 reads CASSPDRDYEQYF. CDR3 DNA sequence: TGCGCCAGCAGCCCGGACAGGGACTACGAGCAGTACTTC.

This chain connects TRBV29-1 to TRBJ2-5; D not resolved. In germline, CDR1 is SQVTM, CDR2 ANQGSEA. Trimming left V 6 bases short and J 5 bases short, with 10 bases between. This CDR3 contains 11 residues. The CDR3 sequence: CSVPKGETQYF. The CDR3, as DNA: TGCAGCGTCCCGAAAGGGGAGACCCAGTACTTC. The variable domain in full, with the rest retrieved from reference TRBV29-1 and TRBJ2-5, is SAVISQKPSRDICQRGTSLTIQCQVDSQVTMMFWYRQQPGQSLTLIATANQGSEATYESGFVIDKFPISRPNLTFSTLTVSNMSPEDSSIYLCSVPKGETQYFGPGTRLLVL.

The rearrangement uses TRBV19 and TRBJ2-2; the match to TRBD1 covers 8 bases. CDR1 LNHDA and CDR2 SQIVND come from the germline V gene (reference sequence). Trimming removed 3 bases from V and 3 bases from J; junction bases left unmatched: 6. The CDR3 is 16 residues long. In nucleotides, the CDR3 is TGTGCCAGTAGTATGGGGACAGGCGGGGACACCGGGGAGCTGTTTTTT. Translation gives CASSMGTGGDTGELFF.

The chain employs TRBV19 and TRBJ2-7; 9 positions agree with TRBD1. CDR3 size: 16 residues. V was clipped by 5 bases and J by 5 bases; unmatched bases: 13. The germline CDR1 and CDR2 sequences are LNHDA and SQIVND (reference sequence). The CDR3 bases are TGTGCCAGTAGTCCCCCGATCGGGACAGGGTTCCACGAGCAGTACTTC. Translated, it gives CASSPPIGTGFHEQYF. Based on the CDR3 plus reference TRBV19 and TRBJ2-7, the full variable domain is DGGITQSPKYLFRKEGQNVTLSCEQNLNHDAMYWYRQDPGQGLRLIYYSQIVNDFQKGDIAEGYSVSREKKESFPLTVTSAQKNPTAFYLCASSPPIGTGFHEQYFGPGTRLTVT.

The V call is TRBV2, the J call TRBJ2-7; perhaps D is TRBD1 or TRBD2 (5 bases each). In germline, CDR1 is SNHLY, CDR2 FYNNEI. This CDR3 is 13 amino acids long. V was pared by 11 bases and J by 0 bases, with 14 bases between. CDR3 DNA sequence: TGTGCCTGGCAGCTTGGGGGCTCCTACGAGCAGTACTTC. This gives the protein CAWQLGGSYEQYF.

The genes are TRBV4-2 and TRBJ1-1; D unresolved. CDR3 length: 13 amino acids. The V gene lost 7 bases and the J gene lost 2 bases, with 11 bases spanning the gap. Germline-derived CDR1 and CDR2 are LGHNA and YNFKEQ. CDR3 residues: CASTSPGNTEAFF. CDR3 nucleotide sequence: TGTGCCAGCACAAGTCCGGGTAACACTGAAGCTTTCTTT.

Comment on this clone: Within the sample, other DNA sequences also encode this same CDR3. V is TRBV27 and J is TRBJ2-7; D gene ambiguous. Germline V CDR1 and CDR2: MNHEY, SMNVEV (reference sequence). The CDR3 sequence is 13 residues long. With 6 bases removed from V and 3 bases from J, the gap between germline ends came to 12 bases. The CDR3 sequence: CASSPGSGYEQYF. In DNA, the CDR3 is TGTGCCAGCAGCCCCGGGTCGGGCTACGAGCAGTACTTC.

Of note for this clone: The same CDR3 arises from other DNA sequences in this sample as well. The rearrangement joins TRBV9 to TRBJ1-1; no reliable D call. The germline V gene encodes CDR1 SGDLS and CDR2 YYNGEE. This CDR3 has 14 residues. V was clipped by 4 bases and J by 0 bases, with 10 bases between them. CDR3 protein: CASSPRAVNTEAFF. In DNA form, the CDR3 reads TGTGCCAGCAGCCCCCGGGCGGTGAACACTGAAGCTTTCTTT.

The chain couples TRBV12-2 to TRBJ2-7; the D call of TRBD1 is as the table states it, not checked on the DNA. TRBV12-2 is a documented pseudogene. This CDR3 has 16 residues. This chain's CDR3 is CASRLARQGRTYEQYF. The CDR3 nucleotides are TGTGCAAGTCGCTTAGCAAGACAGGGACGGACCTACGAGCAGTACTTC.

The genes are TRBV4-2 and TRBJ2-1; 7 positions agree with TRBD1. Trimming cost V 2 bases and J 4 bases; bases outside gene matches: 5. This CDR3 comprises 15 residues. Germline V CDR1 and CDR2: LGHNA, YNFKEQ. The CDR3 DNA reads as TGTGCCAGCAGCCAATTGGGACAGCCGTACAATGAGCAGTTCTTC. It translates to CASSQLGQPYNEQFF.